The clone carrying this T cell receptor beta chain was observed a single time. Its target is unknown. These data originate in a study of cytomegalovirus exposure and HLA in healthy donors. The germline V and J ends were trimmed by 0 bases and 6 bases, with 17 bases remaining between them. Germline assignment: CDR1 SGHTS and CDR2 YDEGEE. The CDR3 extends over 16 amino acids. 13 Jbeta primers and 60 Vbeta primers were used for the PCR. Generated by immunoSEQ multiplex PCR, the TCRdb table keeps only in-frame clones and is missing some. In the table there are around 80,000 clones, roughly 72% of which are singletons. Broader study findings: For TCR beta chains, V- and J-gene trimming was later linked to a missense DCLRE1C variant. An analysis was carried out at a later point. It showed that HLA-associated TCR beta chains were more clonally expanded than equally common non-associated chains. Rarity characterized most TCR sequences, yet some public TCRs appeared in many donors.

The receptor was derived from a man in his forties or fifties in good health and CMV-seropositive. The chain employs TRBV5-8 and TRBJ2-3, with D possibly being TRBD2 (6 bases). Source material: PBMCs. The CDR3 sequence is CASSLGRSTGGDTQYF. In nucleotides, the CDR3 is TGTGCCAGCAGCTTGGGCCGCTCTACCGGAGGGGATACGCAGTATTTT.